Here is one T cell receptor beta chain with its context. These data are taken from a study of blood T cell repertoires in COVID-19. Overall study context: Sites in the United States, Italy and Spain provided acute and convalescent COVID-19 samples. In each case, the material was cDNA or gDNA derived from T cells, B-cell-depleted T cells, or PBMCs.

Trimming shortened V by 6 bases and J by 5 bases, and 20 bases separated the two germline ends. This CDR3 has 16 residues. Germline loops: CDR1 MDHEN, CDR2 SYDVKM. Per the original methods: Reference gene primer amplification gave nucleated cell count estimates. Only in-frame clones appear in the TCRdb table, and some are missing; sequencing was by immunoSEQ multiplex PCR. The V and J calls and clone size were taken over from that table, and D and trimming were inferred from the DNA. The repertoire holds 200,000 to 250,000 clones, with 85% to 90% as singletons. The TCR comes from a man in his late teens or twenties with active or convalescent COVID-19. This chain connects TRBV28 to TRBJ2-1; D possibly corresponds to TRBD1 (6 bases). The source material was peripheral blood. The CDR3 sequence is CASRNRDTSIHNEQFF. The CDR3 coding sequence is TGTGCCAGCAGAAACCGGGACACCTCAATTCACAATGAGCAGTTCTTC.